These 27 T cell receptor beta chains came from one sample sequenced in a study of blood T cell repertoires in COVID-19. Only in-frame clones appear in the TCRdb table, and some are missing; sequencing was by immunoSEQ multiplex PCR. Of almost 500,000 clones in the sample, approximately 86% were seen once. The sequenced sample consisted of PBMCs or T cells enriched from blood (not recorded which). These receptors came from a woman in her sixties who had recovered from COVID-19.

The chain couples TRBV5-5 to TRBJ2-7; tentatively, D is TRBD1 (6 bases). Trimming stripped 4 bases from V and 3 bases from J, with 17 bases between. Germline-derived CDR1 and CDR2 are SGHKS and YYEKEE (reference sequence). The CDR3 is made up of 15 amino acids. The CDR3 nucleotides read TGTGCCAGCAGCGCCACCCCCACGGACAGCTACGAGCAGTACGTC. Amino acids: CASSATPTDSYEQYV.

In its sample, this clone was seen once. Different DNA sequences within this sample yield the same CDR3. The V call is TRBV10-3, the J call TRBJ1-1; a possible D gene is TRBD1 (6 bases). V was pared by 3 bases and J by 4 bases, with 9 bases between. This CDR3 has 13 amino acids. The germline gives CDR1 ENHRY, CDR2 SYGVKD. Here the CDR3 DNA reads TGTGCCATCAGTGAATCGACAGGCACTGAAGCTTTCTTT. Its translation: CAISESTGTEAFF.

This clone was detected a few times. The chain is built from TRBV5-4 and TRBJ1-2; possible D gene TRBD1, 5 bases. This CDR3 region has 13 residues. Germline loops: CDR1 SGHNT, CDR2 YYREEE (reference sequence). Deletions cut 5 bases from V and 8 bases from J, with 16 bases between. CDR3 coding DNA: TGTGCCAGCAGATTCTCGTTGGGGCGGGGCTACACCTTC. This codes for CASRFSLGRGYTF. Full variable domain (rest looked up from reference TRBV5-4 and TRBJ1-2): ETGVTQSPTHLIKTRGQQVTLRCSSQSGHNTVSWYQQALGQGPQFIFQYYREEENGRGNFPPRFSGLQFPNYSSELNVNALELDDSALYLCASRFSLGRGYTFGSGTRLTVV.

The chain's CDR3 is CASSLRTVLNTEAFF. The DNA of the CDR3 is TGTGCCAGCAGCTTACGGACAGTACTGAACACTGAAGCTTTCTTT. The rearrangement joins TRBV7-6 to TRBJ1-1, with TRBD1 as a possible D gene (6 bases). This CDR3 comprises 15 residues. The germline V and J ends were trimmed by 2 bases and 0 bases, with 10 bases remaining between them. The germline V gene has CDR1 SGHVS and CDR2 FNYEAQ.

The V gene is TRBV5-4, the J gene TRBJ1-1; D ambiguous. Trimming cost V 1 base and J 4 bases, with 11 bases left between them. CDR1 and CDR2 from the germline V gene are SGHNT and YYREEE (reference sequence). The length of the CDR3 is 14 residues. CDR3 in amino acids: CASSLLAASTEAFF. The CDR3 DNA reads as TGTGCCAGCAGCTTGCTTGCCGCGAGCACTGAAGCTTTCTTT.

This clone occurred once. The chain carries TRBV7-6 and TRBJ2-2, with 7 positions matching TRBD1. From germline, CDR1 is SGHVS and CDR2 FNYEAQ. V gave up 1 base and J gave up 6 bases; unmatched junction bases: 5. The CDR3 spans 15 residues. CDR3 in DNA: TGTGCCAGCAGCTTAGAGGGTCAGGGGGCCGGGGAGCTGTTTTTT. Translated, it gives CASSLEGQGAGELFF.

The rearrangement joins TRBV5-1 to TRBJ1-1, with TRBD1 identical over 8 bases. The CDR3 has 15 amino acids. Germline-derived CDR1 and CDR2 are SGHRS and YFSETQ. V was clipped by 2 bases and J by 0 bases; unmatched bases: 3. CDR3 in DNA: TGCGCCAGCAGCTTATACAGGGGGATGAACACTGAAGCTTTCTTT. This encodes CASSLYRGMNTEAFF.

This chain links TRBV5-4 with TRBJ2-3; a weak D match, TRBD2 (6 bases). V was trimmed by 0 bases and J by 1 base, leaving 6 bases between them. CDR1 SGHNT and CDR2 YYREEE come from the germline V gene (reference sequence). This CDR3 is built from 14 residues. CDR3: CASSLERGTDTQYF. The CDR3 DNA is TGTGCCAGCAGCTTGGAGCGGGGCACAGATACGCAGTATTTT.

The V and J genes are TRBV6-6 and TRBJ1-1, with D perhaps TRBD1 (5 bases). The CDR3 loop spans 14 amino acids. Germline CDR1 reads MNHNY; CDR2 reads SVGAGI (reference sequence). V was shortened by 6 bases and J by 0 bases, with 11 bases between the two germline ends. CDR3 coding DNA: TGTGCCAGCAGGCTACAGGCGATGAACACTGAAGCTTTCTTT. Its translation is CASRLQAMNTEAFF.

CDR3 residues: CAGLINYGYTF. The DNA of the CDR3 is TGTGCCGGGCTGATAAACTATGGCTACACCTTC. The V and J genes are TRBV30 and TRBJ1-2; no reliable D call. Trimming took 8 bases from V and 2 from J, leaving 9 bases between them. The germline gives CDR1 GTSNPN, CDR2 SVGIG (reference sequence). This CDR3 is built from 11 residues. Together with reference TRBV30 and TRBJ1-2, the CDR3 gives the full variable domain: SQTIHQWPATLVQPVGSPLSLECTVEGTSNPNLYWYRQAAGRGLQLLFYSVGIGQISSEVPQNLSASRPQDRQFILSSKKLLLSDSGFYLCAGLINYGYTFGSGTRLTVV.

The chain has TRBV5-1 and TRBJ2-3; D is perhaps TRBD1 (5 bases). The ends were cut back, 4 bases at V and 0 bases at J, with 9 bases in the middle. The CDR3 loop spans 14 amino acids. The V gene's germline CDR1 is SGHRS and CDR2 YFSETQ. The CDR3 DNA sequence: TGCGCCAGCAGCGTGACAGTTAGCACAGATACGCAGTATTTT. As protein: CASSVTVSTDTQYF.

The chain uses TRBV14 and TRBJ2-5; possible D gene TRBD2, 6 bases. The germline gives CDR1 SGHDN, CDR2 FVKESK. Deletions cut 4 bases from V and 5 bases from J, with 17 bases between. The CDR3 loop spans 15 amino acids. The CDR3, as DNA: TGTGCCAGCAGCCCCGAAGGTTGGCGGGGTGAGACCCAGTACTTC. Its protein product is CASSPEGWRGETQYF.

The chain employs TRBV5-1 and TRBJ2-3; 8 positions agree with TRBD2. Germline V gene lookup returns CDR1 SGHRS and CDR2 YFSETQ. CDR3 size: 15 residues. The junction had 7 bases not matched to a gene; V was cut back by 4 bases and J by 3 bases. The CDR3 loop is CASSVISGETDTQYF. The CDR3 nucleotides are TGCGCCAGCAGCGTGATTAGCGGGGAGACAGATACGCAGTATTTT.

The chain combines TRBV21-1 with TRBJ1-1; no DNA check was done on the table's D call, TRBD1. TRBV21-1 is termed a pseudogene. The CDR3 has 14 amino acids. CDR3 nucleotide sequence: TGTGCCAGCAGCAAAGTGGTAGGGGACACTGAAGCTTTCTTT. Amino acid sequence: CASSKVVGDTEAFF.

This sequence joins TRBV5-4 and TRBJ1-5, with TRBD1 matching over 7 bases. With 9 bases clipped from V and 2 bases from J, the junction kept 11 bases outside the gene matches. Germline values: CDR1 SGHNT, CDR2 YYREEE (reference sequence). The CDR3 is made up of 15 amino acids. The CDR3 here is CATFDGTDRNQPQHF. CDR3 nucleotide sequence: TGTGCCACGTTCGACGGGACAGACCGCAATCAGCCCCAGCATTTT.

The chain has TRBV3-1 (or the pseudogene TRBV3-2) and TRBJ1-3, with D uncertain. The CDR3 length is 16 residues. Trimming cost V 0 bases and J 0 bases, with 9 bases left between them. The germline CDR1 and CDR2 sequences are LGHDT and YNNKEL (reference sequence). CDR3 sequence (DNA): TGTGCCAGCAGCCAAGATACGAGGAGCTCTGGAAACACCATATATTTT. This sequence encodes CASSQDTRSSGNTIYF.

The J gene is TRBJ1-6, the V gene TRBV12-3 or TRBV12-4, with D maybe TRBD1 (6 bases). This CDR3 spans 13 amino acids. The V end was cut by 6 bases, the J end by 5 bases, with 8 bases between. Written as DNA, the CDR3 is TGTGCCAGCAGCAGGGGAAATAATTCACCCCTCCACTTT. It translates to CASSRGNNSPLHF.

Worth noting for this clone: Other DNA sequences in the sample encode the same CDR3. This chain connects TRBV29-1 to TRBJ1-2, with 9 nucleotides matching TRBD1. CDR1 is SQVTM and CDR2 is ANQGSEA in the germline V gene. The CDR3 covers 12 residues. Germline trimming cut 4 bases from V and 6 bases from J; bases unmatched to any gene: 3. Here the CDR3 reads CSVVGQGNGYTF. Here the CDR3 DNA reads TGCAGCGTTGTGGGACAGGGAAATGGCTACACCTTC. The whole variable domain, filled in from reference TRBV29-1 and TRBJ1-2, reads SAVISQKPSRDICQRGTSLTIQCQVDSQVTMMFWYRQQPGQSLTLIATANQGSEATYESGFVIDKFPISRPNLTFSTLTVSNMSPEDSSIYLCSVVGQGNGYTFGSGTRLTVV.

The rearrangement links TRBV6-6 to TRBJ2-1; TRBD2 matches 8 bases. The CDR3 length is 15 residues. Germline CDR1 is MNHNY and CDR2 is SVGAGI (reference sequence). The V segment lost 6 bases and the J segment 7 bases; nucleotides outside the gene matches: 11. CDR3 loop: CASSPSGLARNEQFF. The DNA for the CDR3 is TGTGCCAGCAGCCCTTCCGGACTAGCCCGTAATGAGCAGTTCTTC.

The chain recombines TRBV5-4 with TRBJ2-2, with D possibly matching TRBD2 (6 bases). Between the trimmed V and J ends, which lost 6 bases and 5 bases, there was a span of 20 bases. Germline loops: CDR1 SGHNT, CDR2 YYREEE (reference sequence). This CDR3 region has 16 residues. The CDR3 protein is CASTLGGGRTTGELFF. CDR3 coding DNA: TGTGCCAGCACCCTGGGAGGAGGGAGGACGACCGGGGAGCTGTTTTTT.

The rearrangement links TRBV27 to TRBJ1-6, with 7 bases fitting TRBD1. The germline V gene has CDR1 MNHEY and CDR2 SMNVEV (reference sequence). This CDR3 comprises 17 residues. With V trimmed by 2 bases and J by 7 bases, 11 bases remained unmatched. This chain's CDR3 is CASSLNRGHGGNSPLHF. In nucleotides, the CDR3 is TGTGCCAGCAGTTTAAACAGGGGTCATGGGGGAAATTCACCCCTCCACTTT.

The chain carries TRBV4-1 and TRBJ2-7, with 8 bases identical to TRBD2. This CDR3 has 13 amino acids. Germline lookup yields CDR1 MGHRA and CDR2 YSYEKL. Trimming at V came to 1 base and at J to 10 bases, leaving 6 bases not matched to a gene. In nucleotides, the CDR3 is TGCGCCAGCAGCCAAGGCTTAGCGGGGTACCAGTACGTC. This codes for CASSQGLAGYQYV.

This chain joins TRBV9 and TRBJ1-2; 9 nucleotides agree with TRBD1. V was clipped by 1 base and J by 6 bases; unmatched bases: 4. Germline lookup yields CDR1 SGDLS and CDR2 YYNGEE. The CDR3 is made up of 14 amino acids. Written as DNA, the CDR3 is TGTGCCAGCAGCGTAACAGGGGGCGTGGATGGCTACACCTTC. It translates to CASSVTGGVDGYTF.

J is TRBJ1-5 and V is TRBV2, with 8 bases aligning to TRBD1. Trimming took 5 bases from V and 4 from J; bases not matched to a gene: 7. Looked up from germline, CDR1 is SNHLY and CDR2 is FYNNEI. The CDR3 contains 15 residues. The CDR3 sequence is CASSRGQEPNQPQHF. As DNA, the CDR3 is TGTGCCAGCAGTCGGGGACAGGAACCAAATCAGCCCCAGCATTTT. The entire variable domain, with the rest obtained from reference TRBV2 and TRBJ1-5, is as follows: EPEVTQTPSHQVTQMGQEVILRCVPISNHLYFYWYRQILGQKVEFLVSFYNNEISEKSEIFDDQFSVERPDGSNFTLKIRSTKLEDSAMYFCASSRGQEPNQPQHFGDGTRLSIL.

The chain has TRBV2 and TRBJ1-6; 7 bases map to TRBD1. V lost 8 bases, J lost 7 bases, and 5 bases stayed unmatched. The length of the CDR3 is 13 residues. CDR1 SNHLY and CDR2 FYNNEI come from the germline V gene. The CDR3 DNA sequence: TGTGCCAGCCGACAGGGTGGCAATTCACCCCTCCACTTT. This codes for CASRQGGNSPLHF.

This clone has just one count. This chain joins TRBV10-3 and TRBJ2-3; 11 bases are shared with TRBD2. The CDR3 extends over 16 amino acids. Germline V gene sequence: CDR1 ENHRY, CDR2 SYGVKD. V shed 2 bases, J shed 5 bases, and the junction held 6 bases outside the gene matches. CDR3 sequence (DNA): TGTGCCATCAGTGAGCAGTTAGCGGGGGGGAAAGATACGCAGTATTTT. It yields the protein CAISEQLAGGKDTQYF.

This chain joins TRBV24-1 and TRBJ1-4; 7 positions agree with TRBD1. Germline CDR1 KGHDR, CDR2 SFDVKD. With 3 bases clipped from V and 7 bases from J, the junction kept 4 bases outside the gene matches. The CDR3 sequence is 14 residues long. This CDR3 is CATSDAGQFEKLFF. The CDR3, as DNA: TGTGCCACCAGTGATGCGGGACAGTTTGAAAAACTGTTTTTT.